This T cell receptor (beta chain) was captured by sequencing in a study of blood T cell repertoires in COVID-19. Authors' data handling: Amplifying reference gene primers gave estimates of nucleated cell counts. Generated by immunoSEQ multiplex PCR, the TCRdb table keeps only in-frame clones and is missing some. For V, J and clone size, that table is used; D and trimming come from the DNA. Of some 100,000 clones in the sample, approximately 84% were seen once. The length of the CDR3 is 18 residues. Germline V gives CDR1 KGHSH, CDR2 LQKENI. V shed 6 bases, J shed 2 bases, and the junction held 13 bases outside the gene matches.

The chain is built from TRBV18 and TRBJ1-4; 9 bases map to TRBD1. Sequencing was carried out using peripheral blood. This clonotype was sampled from a man aged 55-75 years with acute or convalescent COVID-19. The CDR3: CASSGDRERGPTNEKLFF. The CDR3 nucleotides are TGTGCCAGCTCGGGGGACAGGGAGCGAGGTCCGACTAATGAAAAACTGTTTTTT. Full variable domain (rest looked up from reference TRBV18 and TRBJ1-4): NAGVMQNPRHLVRRRGQEARLRCSPMKGHSHVYWYRQLPEEGLKFMVYLQKENIIDESGMPKERFSAEFPKEGPSILRIQQVVRGDSAAYFCASSGDRERGPTNEKLFFGSGTQLSVL.